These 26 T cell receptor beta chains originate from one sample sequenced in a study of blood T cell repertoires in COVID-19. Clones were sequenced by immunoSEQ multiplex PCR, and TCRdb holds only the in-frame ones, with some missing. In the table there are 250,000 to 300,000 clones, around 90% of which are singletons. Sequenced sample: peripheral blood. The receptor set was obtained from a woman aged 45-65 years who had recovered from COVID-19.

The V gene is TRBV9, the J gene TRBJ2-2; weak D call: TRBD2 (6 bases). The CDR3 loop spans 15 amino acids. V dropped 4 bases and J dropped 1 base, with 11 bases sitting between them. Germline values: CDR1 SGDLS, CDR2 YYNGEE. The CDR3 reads CASSPRLGNTGELFF. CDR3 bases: TGTGCCAGCAGCCCCCGACTAGGGAACACCGGGGAGCTGTTTTTT.

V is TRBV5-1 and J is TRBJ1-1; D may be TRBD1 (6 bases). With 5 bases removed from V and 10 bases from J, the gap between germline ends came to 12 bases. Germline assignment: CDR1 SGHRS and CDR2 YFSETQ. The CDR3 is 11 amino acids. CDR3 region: CASRGARGAFF. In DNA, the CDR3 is TGCGCCAGCAGGGGGGCCCGGGGAGCTTTCTTT.

CDR3: CASSLAGTVAGGYTF. CDR3 bases: TGTGCCAGCAGCTTAGCTGGGACAGTAGCCGGTGGCTACACCTTC. This sequence joins TRBV7-9 and TRBJ1-2; TRBD1 matches at 7 bases. Germline V gives CDR1 SEHNR, CDR2 FQNEAQ (reference sequence). Germline trimming cut 0 bases from V and 7 bases from J; bases unmatched to any gene: 8. CDR3 length equals 15 residues. Complete variable domain (other parts from reference TRBV7-9 and TRBJ1-2): DTGVSQNPRHKITKRGQNVTFRCDPISEHNRLYWYRQTLGQGPEFLTYFQNEAQLEKSRLLSDRFSAERPKGSFSTLEIQRTEQGDSAMYLCASSLAGTVAGGYTFGSGTRLTVV.

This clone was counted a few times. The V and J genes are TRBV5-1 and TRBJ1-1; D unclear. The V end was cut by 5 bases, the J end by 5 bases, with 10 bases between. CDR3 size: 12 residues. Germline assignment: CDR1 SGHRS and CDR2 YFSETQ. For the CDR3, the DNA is TGCGCCAGCAGTTTCAGCGGAACTGAAGCTTTCTTT. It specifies CASSFSGTEAFF.

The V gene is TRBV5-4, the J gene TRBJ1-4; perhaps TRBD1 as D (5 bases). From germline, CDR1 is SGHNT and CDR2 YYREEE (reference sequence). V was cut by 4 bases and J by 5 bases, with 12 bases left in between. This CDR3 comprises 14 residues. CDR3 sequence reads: CASSAQGSNEKLFF. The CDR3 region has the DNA TGTGCCAGCAGCGCGCAGGGCTCCAATGAAAAACTGTTTTTT.

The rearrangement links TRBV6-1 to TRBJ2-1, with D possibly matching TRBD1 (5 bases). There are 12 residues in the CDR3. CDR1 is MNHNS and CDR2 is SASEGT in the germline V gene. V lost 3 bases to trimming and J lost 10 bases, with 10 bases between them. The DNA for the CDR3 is TGTGCCAGCAGTGAGGGGCCCACCGAGCAGTTCTTC. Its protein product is CASSEGPTEQFF.

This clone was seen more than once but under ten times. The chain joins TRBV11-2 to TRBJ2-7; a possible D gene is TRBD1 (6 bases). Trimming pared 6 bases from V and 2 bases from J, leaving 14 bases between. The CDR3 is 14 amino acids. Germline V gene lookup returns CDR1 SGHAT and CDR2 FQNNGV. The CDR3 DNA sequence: TGTGCCAGCAGTCTAGGGGGACCGCCCTACGAGCAGTACTTC. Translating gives CASSLGGPPYEQYF.

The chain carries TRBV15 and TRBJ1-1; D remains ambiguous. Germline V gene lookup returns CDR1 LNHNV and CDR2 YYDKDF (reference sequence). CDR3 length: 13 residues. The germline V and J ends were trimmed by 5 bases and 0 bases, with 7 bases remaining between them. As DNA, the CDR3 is TGTGCCACCAGCTCTATAATGAACACTGAAGCTTTCTTT. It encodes CATSSIMNTEAFF.

In nucleotides, the CDR3 is TGTGCCAGCAGCGTAGGGAGCGTCTACTACAATGAGCAGTTCTTC. Translating it yields CASSVGSVYYNEQFF. The V call is TRBV9, the J call TRBJ2-1; D remains ambiguous. V was clipped by 0 bases and J by 3 bases, with 10 bases between them. Germline lookup yields CDR1 SGDLS and CDR2 YYNGEE. CDR3 length: 15 residues. The full variable domain, rest sourced from reference TRBV9 and TRBJ2-1, is DSGVTQTPKHLITATGQRVTLRCSPRSGDLSVYWYQQSLDQGLQFLIQYYNGEERAKGNILERFSAQQFPDLHSELNLSSLELGDSALYFCASSVGSVYYNEQFFGPGTRLTVL.

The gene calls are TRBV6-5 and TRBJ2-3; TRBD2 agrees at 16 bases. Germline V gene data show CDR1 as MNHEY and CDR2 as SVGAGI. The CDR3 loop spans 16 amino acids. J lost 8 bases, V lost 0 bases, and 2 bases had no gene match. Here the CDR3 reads CASSYSGTSGGGTQYF. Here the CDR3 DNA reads TGTGCCAGCAGTTACTCCGGGACTAGCGGGGGGGGTACGCAGTATTTT.

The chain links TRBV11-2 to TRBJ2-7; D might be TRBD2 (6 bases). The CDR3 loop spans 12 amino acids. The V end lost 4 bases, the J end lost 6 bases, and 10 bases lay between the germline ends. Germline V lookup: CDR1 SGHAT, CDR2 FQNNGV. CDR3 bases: TGTGCCAGCAGCTACACTAGCACCGAGCAGTACTTC. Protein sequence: CASSYTSTEQYF.

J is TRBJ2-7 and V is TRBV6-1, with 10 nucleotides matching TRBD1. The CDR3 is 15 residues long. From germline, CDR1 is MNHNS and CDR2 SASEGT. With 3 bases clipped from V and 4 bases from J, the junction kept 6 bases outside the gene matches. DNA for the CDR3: TGTGCCAGCAGTGAGGGGACAGGGGCCTTATACGAGCAGTACTTC. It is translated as CASSEGTGALYEQYF.

The CDR3 DNA follows: TGTGCCAGCAGCTTGGTAGGGGTCAATCAGCCCCAGCATTTT. Translating gives CASSLVGVNQPQHF. The J gene is TRBJ1-5, the V gene TRBV5-5; D may be TRBD1 (5 bases). V gave up 0 bases and J gave up 3 bases, with 7 bases separating them. The CDR3 is made up of 14 amino acids. CDR1 and CDR2 (germline): SGHKS, YYEKEE (reference sequence).

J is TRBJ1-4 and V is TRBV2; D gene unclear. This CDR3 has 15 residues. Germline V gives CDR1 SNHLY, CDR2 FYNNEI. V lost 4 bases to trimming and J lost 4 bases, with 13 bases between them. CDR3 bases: TGTGCCAGCAGTGCACCCTGGAGCGGTAATGAAAAACTGTTTTTT. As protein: CASSAPWSGNEKLFF.

The CDR3, as DNA: TGTGCCAGCAGACCTCCCGGGACACCAGAAGCTTTCTTT. Protein product: CASRPPGTPEAFF. This sequence joins TRBV6-6 and TRBJ1-1, with D possibly matching TRBD1 (6 bases). Trimming cost V 6 bases and J 8 bases, with 16 bases left between them. Germline lookup yields CDR1 MNHNY and CDR2 SVGAGI (reference sequence). This CDR3 comprises 13 residues.

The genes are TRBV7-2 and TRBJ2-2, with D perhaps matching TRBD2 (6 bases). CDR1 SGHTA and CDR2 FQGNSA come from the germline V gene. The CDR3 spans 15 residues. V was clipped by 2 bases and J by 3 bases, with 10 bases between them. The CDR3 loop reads CASSLSTGDTGELFF. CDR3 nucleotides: TGTGCCAGCAGCTTAAGTACGGGGGACACCGGGGAGCTGTTTTTT.

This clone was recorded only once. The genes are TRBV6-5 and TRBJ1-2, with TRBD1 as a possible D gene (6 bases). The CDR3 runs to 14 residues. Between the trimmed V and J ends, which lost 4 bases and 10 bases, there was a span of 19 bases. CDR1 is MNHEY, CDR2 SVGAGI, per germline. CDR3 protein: CASSSPLATGDYTF. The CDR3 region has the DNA TGTGCCAGCAGTTCCCCTTTGGCGACAGGCGACTACACCTTC.

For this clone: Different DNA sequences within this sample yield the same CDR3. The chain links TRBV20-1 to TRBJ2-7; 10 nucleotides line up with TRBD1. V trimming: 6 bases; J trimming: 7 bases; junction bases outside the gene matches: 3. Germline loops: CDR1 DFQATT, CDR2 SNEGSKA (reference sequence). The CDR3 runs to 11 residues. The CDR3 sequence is CSAGQGGEQYF. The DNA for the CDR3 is TGCAGTGCCGGACAGGGGGGAGAGCAGTACTTC.

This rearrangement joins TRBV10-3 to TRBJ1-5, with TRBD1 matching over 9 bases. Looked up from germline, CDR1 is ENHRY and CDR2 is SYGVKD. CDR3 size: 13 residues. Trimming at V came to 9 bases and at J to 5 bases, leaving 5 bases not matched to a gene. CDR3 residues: CAMGTGFDQPQHF. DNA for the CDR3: TGTGCCATGGGGACAGGGTTCGATCAGCCCCAGCATTTT.

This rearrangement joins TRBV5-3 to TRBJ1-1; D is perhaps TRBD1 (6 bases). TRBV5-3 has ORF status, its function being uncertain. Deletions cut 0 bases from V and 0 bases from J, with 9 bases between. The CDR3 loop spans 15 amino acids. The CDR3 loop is CARSLAHRVNTEAFF. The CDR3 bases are TGTGCCAGAAGCTTGGCCCACAGGGTGAACACTGAAGCTTTCTTT.

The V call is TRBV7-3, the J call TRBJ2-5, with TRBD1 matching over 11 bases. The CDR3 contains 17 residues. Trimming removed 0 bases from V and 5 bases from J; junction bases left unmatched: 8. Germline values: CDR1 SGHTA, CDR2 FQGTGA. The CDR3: CASSLTRGTGGRETQYF. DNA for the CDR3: TGTGCCAGCAGCTTAACTCGCGGGACAGGGGGTAGGGAGACCCAGTACTTC. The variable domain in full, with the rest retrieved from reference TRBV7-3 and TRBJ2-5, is GAGVSQTPSNKVTEKGKYVELRCDPISGHTALYWYRQSLGQGPEFLIYFQGTGAADDSGLPNDRFFAVRPEGSVSTLKIQRTERGDSAVYLCASSLTRGTGGRETQYFGPGTRLLVL.

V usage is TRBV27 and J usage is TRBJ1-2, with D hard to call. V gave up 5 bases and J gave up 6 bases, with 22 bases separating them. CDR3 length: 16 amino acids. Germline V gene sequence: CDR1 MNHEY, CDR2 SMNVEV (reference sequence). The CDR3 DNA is TGTGCCAGCAGTACACTACCGACCACGAAAGAAAATGGCTACACCTTC. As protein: CASSTLPTTKENGYTF.

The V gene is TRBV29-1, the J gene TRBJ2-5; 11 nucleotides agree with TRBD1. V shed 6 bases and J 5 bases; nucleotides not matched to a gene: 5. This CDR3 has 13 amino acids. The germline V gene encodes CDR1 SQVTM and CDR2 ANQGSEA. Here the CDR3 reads CSVKDRGQETQYF. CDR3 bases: TGCAGCGTAAAGGACAGGGGGCAGGAGACCCAGTACTTC.

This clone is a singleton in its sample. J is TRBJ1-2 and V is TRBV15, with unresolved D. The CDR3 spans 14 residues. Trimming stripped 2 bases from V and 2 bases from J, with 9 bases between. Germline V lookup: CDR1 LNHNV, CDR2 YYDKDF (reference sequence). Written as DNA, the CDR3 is TGTGCCACCAGCAGAAATAAAGAGAACTATGGCTACACCTTC. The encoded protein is CATSRNKENYGYTF. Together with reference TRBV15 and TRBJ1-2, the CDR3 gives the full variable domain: DAMVIQNPRYQVTQFGKPVTLSCSQTLNHNVMYWYQQKSSQAPKLLFHYYDKDFNNEADTPDNFQSRRPNTSFCFLDIRSPGLGDTAMYLCATSRNKENYGYTFGSGTRLTVV.

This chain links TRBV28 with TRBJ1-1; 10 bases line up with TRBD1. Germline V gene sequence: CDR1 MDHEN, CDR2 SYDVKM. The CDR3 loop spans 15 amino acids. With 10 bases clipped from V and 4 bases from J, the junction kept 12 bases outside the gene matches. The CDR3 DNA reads TGTGCCACCTGTCCGGGACAGGGGTGGCGCACTGAAGCTTTCTTT. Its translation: CATCPGQGWRTEAFF.

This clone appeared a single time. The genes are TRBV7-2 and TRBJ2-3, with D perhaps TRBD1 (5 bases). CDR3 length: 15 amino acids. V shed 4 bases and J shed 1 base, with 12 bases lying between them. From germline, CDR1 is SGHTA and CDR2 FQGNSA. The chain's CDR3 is CASSSTGMGTDTQYF. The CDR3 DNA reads TGTGCCAGCAGCTCAACAGGAATGGGCACAGATACGCAGTATTTT.